This T cell receptor beta chain came from a study of blood T cell repertoires in COVID-19. Overall study context: Sites in the United States, Italy and Spain provided acute and convalescent COVID-19 samples. PBMCs, B-cell-depleted T cells, or T cells were the source of the cDNA or gDNA that made up the material.

Original data processing: How many nucleated cells were present was estimated from reference gene primer amplification. Here immunoSEQ multiplex PCR was the method, and the copy in TCRdb shows in-frame clones only, minus some. V, J and clone size are those of that table, while D and trimming were read from the DNA. Of fewer than 25,000 clones in the sample, approximately 90% were seen once. V lost 6 bases to trimming and J lost 3 bases, with 14 bases between them. The CDR3 covers 15 residues. The germline V gene encodes CDR1 MNHEY and CDR2 SVGAGI. This sequence was found in a human donor in a cohort sampled during active COVID-19. The sequenced material came from peripheral blood. V is TRBV6-5 and J is TRBJ2-2, with D unresolved. The CDR3 DNA sequence: TGTGCCAGCAGACTCTTAAGGAGAGACACCGGGGAGCTGTTTTTT. This encodes CASRLLRRDTGELFF.